Shown below are 2 T cell receptor beta chains from a single sample sequenced in a study of blood T cell repertoires in COVID-19. Sequencing used immunoSEQ multiplex PCR; TCRdb keeps in-frame clones, though not all of them. Of fewer than 500,000 clones in the sample, around 89% were seen once. Sequenced: peripheral blood. The receptors originated from a woman in her twenties or thirties with acute or convalescent COVID-19.

The chain is built from TRBV30 and TRBJ1-1; D remains ambiguous. CDR3 length: 13 amino acids. Trimming removed 5 bases from V and 2 bases from J, with 12 bases in between. Germline CDR1 reads GTSNPN; CDR2 reads SVGIG (reference sequence). The CDR3 protein is CAWAPGYNTEAFF. The CDR3 coding sequence is TGTGCCTGGGCCCCGGGATATAACACTGAAGCTTTCTTT.

The V and J genes are TRBV3-1 (or the pseudogene TRBV3-2) and TRBJ2-5; 9 bases line up with TRBD2. CDR3 length equals 19 residues. CDR1 is LGHDT and CDR2 is YNNKEL in the germline V gene (reference sequence). V lost 1 base to trimming and J lost 2 bases; unmatched junction nucleotides: 14. CDR3 coding DNA: TGTGCCAGCAGCCAAGGGGTTCTGGGGAGCGGGGGGCGACAAGAGACCCAGTACTTC. Translating gives CASSQGVLGSGGRQETQYF.